The 17 T cell receptor beta chains presented below share a single source sample, sequenced in a study of blood T cell repertoires in COVID-19. Sequenced by immunoSEQ multiplex PCR; TCRdb stores in-frame clones only, minus some. The table lists 170,000 or so clones, more than 80% of them singletons. Material for sequencing was PBMCs or T cells enriched from blood (not recorded which). The receptors stem from a man aged 40-49 years who had recovered from COVID-19.

This clone came up a few times. The V call is TRBV11-3, the J call TRBJ1-1, with D maybe TRBD1 (6 bases). This CDR3 has 14 residues. Trimming removed 3 bases at V and 1 base at J, with 9 bases between. The germline V gene encodes CDR1 SGHNT and CDR2 YENEEA. The CDR3 region has the DNA TGTGCCAGCAGCTTTGGACAGACGAACACTGAAGCTTTCTTT. Translating gives CASSFGQTNTEAFF.

The rearrangement links TRBV12-3 or TRBV12-4 to TRBJ2-7, with TRBD2 as a possible D gene (5 bases). Trimming took 5 bases from V and 2 from J, leaving 10 bases between them. There are 13 residues in the CDR3. CDR3 residues: CASSSGSPYEQYF. CDR3 coding DNA: TGTGCCAGCAGTAGTGGGAGTCCCTACGAGCAGTACTTC.

Points on this clone: The sample carries other DNA sequences with the same CDR3. The chain carries TRBV24-1 and TRBJ2-7; D might be TRBD1 (7 bases). CDR1 is KGHDR and CDR2 is SFDVKD in the germline V gene. Between the trimmed V and J ends, which lost 2 bases and 7 bases, there was a span of 8 bases. The CDR3 extends over 12 amino acids. The CDR3 loop reads CATSDSGGEQYF. The CDR3 DNA reads TGTGCCACCAGTGATTCAGGGGGGGAGCAGTACTTC.

The chain has TRBV25-1 and TRBJ1-2; perhaps TRBD1 as D (6 bases). CDR1 MGHDK and CDR2 SYGVNS come from the germline V gene. Trimming took 1 base from V and 4 from J, leaving 7 bases between them. This CDR3 spans 13 amino acids. In DNA, the CDR3 is TGTGCCAGCAGTGAATTACAGGGCTATGGCTACACCTTC. This codes for CASSELQGYGYTF.

The chain couples TRBV2 to TRBJ2-2, with a tentative D call TRBD1 (6 bases). This CDR3 has 15 residues. The V gene lost 6 bases and the J gene lost 4 bases, with 15 bases spanning the gap. Germline V CDR1 and CDR2: SNHLY, FYNNEI. This CDR3 is CASSRLGQLTGELFF. In DNA form, the CDR3 reads TGTGCCAGCAGCCGATTAGGACAGCTCACCGGGGAGCTGTTTTTT.

The chain recombines TRBV5-1 with TRBJ2-1; 7 bases fit TRBD2. V shed 4 bases and J 1 base; nucleotides not matched to a gene: 8. CDR1 and CDR2 from the germline V gene are SGHRS and YFSETQ. The length of the CDR3 is 16 residues. The CDR3 reads CASSSSGRGSYNEQFF. The CDR3 coding sequence is TGCGCCAGCAGCAGTAGCGGGCGCGGATCCTACAATGAGCAGTTCTTC.

The chain joins TRBV30 to TRBJ2-1; D may be TRBD1 (5 bases). The germline gives CDR1 GTSNPN, CDR2 SVGIG (reference sequence). The CDR3 has 12 residues. Trimming cost V 5 bases and J 3 bases, with 8 bases left between them. The CDR3: CAWGRVYNEQFF. DNA of the CDR3: TGTGCCTGGGGCAGGGTCTACAATGAGCAGTTCTTC.

CDR3 in amino acids: CATSGTGVGGYTF. CDR3 sequence (DNA): TGTGCCACCAGTGGGACAGGGGTGGGTGGCTACACCTTC. The chain is built from TRBV24-1 and TRBJ1-2, with TRBD1 matching over 9 bases. The CDR3 loop spans 13 amino acids. Per the germline V gene, CDR1 is KGHDR and CDR2 is SFDVKD. V gave up 5 bases and J gave up 7 bases; unmatched junction bases: 4.

The chain has TRBV11-2 and TRBJ1-2, with 9 positions matching TRBD1. The CDR3 sequence is 15 residues long. The germline V gene encodes CDR1 SGHAT and CDR2 FQNNGV. The V segment lost 4 bases and the J segment 5 bases; nucleotides outside the gene matches: 8. CDR3 residues: CASSYTGQGYYGYTF. As DNA, the CDR3 is TGTGCCAGCAGCTACACAGGACAGGGGTATTATGGCTACACCTTC.

In this sample, this clone turned up once. The chain couples TRBV6-5 to TRBJ1-3; D ambiguous. The CDR3 runs 11 residues. Trimming removed 11 bases at V and 7 bases at J, with 12 bases between. From germline, CDR1 is MNHEY and CDR2 SVGAGI. The CDR3 is CAAGFGNTIYF. Here the CDR3 DNA reads TGTGCCGCCGGGTTTGGGAACACCATATATTTT.

CDR3 sequence reads: CASRTLSEKLFF. The CDR3 DNA reads TGTGCCAGCAGGACTTTGTCTGAAAAACTGTTTTTT. The chain recombines TRBV6-5 with TRBJ1-4; D is uncertain. Germline V gene lookup returns CDR1 MNHEY and CDR2 SVGAGI. The CDR3 runs 12 residues. The V end lost 6 bases, the J end lost 7 bases, and 9 bases lay between the germline ends.

This rearrangement joins TRBV19 to TRBJ1-5; D uncertain. V was cut by 3 bases and J by 6 bases, with 6 bases left in between. The CDR3 is made up of 12 amino acids. Germline V gene sequence: CDR1 LNHDA, CDR2 SQIVND (reference sequence). CDR3 bases: TGTGCCAGTAGTATCTACCCTCAGCCCCAGCATTTT. It yields the protein CASSIYPQPQHF.

The gene calls are TRBV2 and TRBJ1-1; the match to TRBD1 covers 7 bases. V dropped 6 bases and J dropped 2; count of bases not matched to a gene: 6. Germline lookup yields CDR1 SNHLY and CDR2 FYNNEI. CDR3 size: 14 residues. CDR3 DNA: TGTGCCAGCAGCGGGACAGTTTTCAACACTGAAGCTTTCTTT. Protein: CASSGTVFNTEAFF.

This chain connects TRBV28 to TRBJ1-2; D not resolved. The V and J ends lost 5 bases and 0 bases respectively, with 7 bases between them. From germline, CDR1 is MDHEN and CDR2 SYDVKM. This CDR3 is built from 13 residues. The CDR3 spells CASSPGANYGYTF. The CDR3 DNA follows: TGTGCCAGCAGTCCCGGGGCTAACTATGGCTACACCTTC.

The V gene is TRBV10-3, the J gene TRBJ1-2, with TRBD1 identical over 12 bases. Per germline, CDR1 ENHRY and CDR2 SYGVKD. The CDR3 extends over 17 amino acids. Trimming at V came to 0 bases and at J to 4 bases, leaving 6 bases not matched to a gene. The CDR3 reads CAISESVPGQGAYGYTF. In DNA form, the CDR3 reads TGTGCCATCAGTGAGTCGGTTCCGGGACAGGGGGCCTATGGCTACACCTTC.

In its sample, this clone was seen a few times. The chain employs TRBV2 and TRBJ2-1, with TRBD1 matching over 9 bases. V lost 8 bases, J lost 3 bases, and 11 bases stayed unmatched. Germline-derived CDR1 and CDR2 are SNHLY and FYNNEI. CDR3 size: 16 residues. DNA for the CDR3: TGTGCCAGCGATGAACAAGGACAGGGGATCTACAATGAGCAGTTCTTC. It specifies CASDEQGQGIYNEQFF.

The rearrangement uses TRBV7-9 and TRBJ1-6; D gene ambiguous. Trimming cost V 3 bases and J 7 bases, with 13 bases left between them. CDR1 and CDR2 from the germline V gene are SEHNR and FQNEAQ (reference sequence). The CDR3 contains 15 residues. The CDR3 sequence is CASSFGQSRNSPLHF. CDR3 nucleotide sequence: TGTGCCAGCAGCTTTGGGCAGTCTCGAAATTCACCCCTCCACTTT.